The TCR beta chain under discussion was sequenced for a study of cytomegalovirus exposure and HLA in healthy donors. Notes on the study in general: Most TCR beta V segments were productive about 87% or about 30% of the time in an earlier analysis.

Vbeta (60) and Jbeta (13) primers were used in the PCR. The protocol was immunoSEQ multiplex PCR, while the TCRdb copy is restricted to in-frame clones and leaves out a portion. The table shows roughly 220,000 clones, with approximately 68% occurring only once. This clone was observed a handful of times. Its antigen is as yet unknown. This sequence was found in a woman aged 25-40 years in good health and CMV-seronegative. The source material was PBMCs.

The DNA of the CDR3 is TGTGCCAGCAGCTCCCAGCAGGTGGGTTCCTACGAGCAGTACTTC. Translating it yields CASSSQQVGSYEQYF. This rearrangement joins TRBV6-5 to TRBJ2-7; no definite D call. The CDR3 runs to 15 residues. In germline, CDR1 is MNHEY, CDR2 SVGAGI. Trimming shortened V by 6 bases and J by 1 base, and 16 bases separated the two germline ends.